The next 31 T cell receptor beta chains were all read from a single sample in a study of OX40 agonist ivuxolimab in advanced cancers. The repertoire was sequenced with immunoSEQ multiplex PCR; TCRdb's copy has only in-frame clones and lacks some. The sample contains fewer than 85,000 clones, around 80% of which appear only once. Source: CD4+ or CD8+ T cells sorted from blood, taken in a trial of the OX40 agonist ivuxolimab. These receptor sequences come from an adult with an advanced solid tumor such as melanoma, head and neck, liver or kidney cancer.

This CDR3 is CASSWTVGNTIYF. CDR3 bases: TGTGCCAGCAGTTGGACAGTAGGAAACACCATATATTTT. The chain carries TRBV6-1 and TRBJ1-3, with D possibly matching TRBD1 (6 bases). Germline V CDR1 and CDR2: MNHNS, SASEGT. This CDR3 is built from 13 residues. V shed 5 bases and J shed 4 bases, with 9 bases lying between them.

This clone has just a few counts. This specimen includes other DNA sequences encoding the same CDR3. The chain employs TRBV7-9 and TRBJ2-2; D gene ambiguous. Germline V gives CDR1 SEHNR, CDR2 FQNEAQ (reference sequence). V was shortened by 1 base and J by 2 bases, with 8 bases between the two germline ends. The CDR3 is 15 residues long. In DNA, the CDR3 is TGTGCCAGCAGCTTAGTCGCGGTAAACACCGGGGAGCTGTTTTTT. The encoded protein is CASSLVAVNTGELFF.

The chain carries TRBV19 and TRBJ1-1; D is unresolved. The CDR3 has 13 amino acids. The V end was cut by 4 bases, the J end by 10 bases, with 16 bases between. Germline V gene sequence: CDR1 LNHDA, CDR2 SQIVND (reference sequence). This CDR3 is CASSKTARQRAFF. The CDR3 DNA reads TGTGCCAGTAGTAAGACGGCCCGTCAGCGAGCTTTCTTT.

The chain joins TRBV14 to TRBJ2-3; 10 nucleotides match TRBD2. The CDR3 covers 19 residues. The V segment lost 2 bases and the J segment 4 bases; nucleotides outside the gene matches: 15. CDR1 is SGHDN, CDR2 FVKESK, per germline. CDR3 nucleotides: TGTGCCAGCAGCCAACCTAAGCGGGAGGGCCCCAGGCGGGCAGATACGCAGTATTTT. Amino acids: CASSQPKREGPRRADTQYF.

The genes are TRBV28 and TRBJ1-4, with 7 bases fitting TRBD1. V shed 0 bases, J shed 3 bases, and the junction held 1 base outside the gene matches. The CDR3 is 15 amino acids. Germline CDR1 and CDR2: MDHEN and SYDVKM. The CDR3 protein is CASSLWGTANEKLFF. The CDR3 region has the DNA TGTGCCAGCAGTTTATGGGGGACAGCTAATGAAAAACTGTTTTTT.

This clone was observed a handful of times. The rearrangement joins TRBV5-4 to TRBJ1-2, with no clear D. Germline-derived CDR1 and CDR2 are SGHNT and YYREEE (reference sequence). The CDR3 contains 14 residues. Trimming pared 0 bases from V and 4 bases from J, leaving 10 bases between. In DNA, the CDR3 is TGTGCCAGCAGCTTGGGGCGAGAAGGCTATGGCTACACCTTC. Translated, it gives CASSLGREGYGYTF.

This chain joins TRBV9 and TRBJ2-1; maybe TRBD1 (6 bases). The CDR3 is 14 residues long. Trimming cost V 0 bases and J 6 bases, with 10 bases left between them. CDR1 and CDR2 from the germline V gene are SGDLS and YYNGEE. The CDR3 protein is CASSVDGTTNEQFF. The CDR3, as DNA: TGTGCCAGCAGCGTAGACGGGACAACCAATGAGCAGTTCTTC.

J is TRBJ2-5 and V is TRBV7-2; possibly TRBD1 for D (6 bases). The DNA end lines up better with TRBJ2-7; the J call may be wrong. The CDR3 covers 15 residues. The germline V gene encodes CDR1 SGHTA and CDR2 FQGNSA. CDR3 sequence (DNA): TGTGCCAGCAGCTTAGGACGGGGCAGGGGCTACGAGCAGTACTTC. Translating gives CASSLGRGRGYEQYF.

V usage is TRBV19 and J usage is TRBJ2-7, with 12 bases fitting TRBD2. Germline V gene data show CDR1 as LNHDA and CDR2 as SQIVND (reference sequence). This CDR3 contains 15 residues. V lost 5 bases to trimming and J lost 5 bases; unmatched junction nucleotides: 7. CDR3 DNA sequence: TGTGCCAGTAGTCTCAAGACTAGCGGGAGTGACGAGCAGTACTTC. Its protein product is CASSLKTSGSDEQYF.

V is TRBV30 and J is TRBJ2-5; the D gene is possibly TRBD2 (5 bases). In germline, CDR1 is GTSNPN, CDR2 SVGIG (reference sequence). The CDR3 spans 13 residues. Trimming left V 1 base short and J 0 bases short, with 6 bases between. The DNA for the CDR3 is TGTGCCTGGAGTGGTAGCGACCAAGAGACCCAGTACTTC. Translated: CAWSGSDQETQYF. Complete variable domain (other parts from reference TRBV30 and TRBJ2-5): SQTIHQWPATLVQPVGSPLSLECTVEGTSNPNLYWYRQAAGRGLQLLFYSVGIGQISSEVPQNLSASRPQDRQFILSSKKLLLSDSGFYLCAWSGSDQETQYFGPGTRLLVL.

The chain employs TRBV5-6 and TRBJ1-3, with D perhaps TRBD1 (6 bases). Germline V lookup: CDR1 SGHDT, CDR2 YYEEEE. V dropped 4 bases and J dropped 4 bases, with 15 bases sitting between them. The CDR3 runs 15 residues. The DNA of the CDR3 is TGTGCCAGCAGCCCAACGGGGGCTATAGGAAACACCATATATTTT. Translation: CASSPTGAIGNTIYF.

This clone was recorded once. The rearrangement joins TRBV28 to TRBJ2-7, with D tentatively TRBD1 or TRBD2 (5 bases each). Trimming removed 6 bases at V and 3 bases at J, with 21 bases between. Germline loops: CDR1 MDHEN, CDR2 SYDVKM. The CDR3 spans 16 residues. CDR3 bases: TGTGCCAGCAGCTCCCCCGAATTCAGGGACGGCTACGAGCAGTACTTC. Amino acid sequence: CASSSPEFRDGYEQYF.

The V call is TRBV15, the J call TRBJ1-1, with D possibly TRBD1 on 6 matching bases. The CDR3 contains 14 residues. From germline, CDR1 is LNHNV and CDR2 YYDKDF (reference sequence). V shed 4 bases and J shed 4 bases, with 13 bases lying between them. The CDR3 DNA reads TGTGCCACCAGCACGGGACAAAGGGGCACTGAAGCTTTCTTT. Its translation: CATSTGQRGTEAFF.

The genes are TRBV28 and TRBJ2-3; possibly TRBD1 or TRBD2 for D (5 bases each). With 8 bases removed from V and 14 bases from J, the gap between germline ends came to 11 bases. The V gene's germline CDR1 is MDHEN and CDR2 SYDVKM. The CDR3 totals 9 residues. The CDR3 DNA reads as TGTGCCAGCCCAGGGACGGTGTATTTT. Its protein is CASPGTVYF.

The chain combines TRBV5-6 with TRBJ1-2, with a weak D call TRBD1 (6 bases). Germline V lookup: CDR1 SGHDT, CDR2 YYEEEE. The germline V and J ends were trimmed by 5 bases and 0 bases, with 8 bases remaining between them. The CDR3 is 13 amino acids. The CDR3 protein is CASRDRANYGYTF. In DNA form, the CDR3 reads TGTGCCAGCAGGGACAGAGCTAACTATGGCTACACCTTC. Full variable domain (remainder filled in from reference TRBV5-6 and TRBJ1-2): DAGVTQSPTHLIKTRGQQVTLRCSPKSGHDTVSWYQQALGQGPQFIFQYYEEEERQRGNFPDRFSGHQFPNYSSELNVNALLLGDSALYLCASRDRANYGYTFGSGTRLTVV.

This rearrangement joins TRBV18 to TRBJ1-5; TRBD1 aligns across 10 bases. CDR3 length equals 15 residues. The J segment lost 2 bases and the V segment lost 5 bases, leaving 3 bases of the junction unmatched. Germline CDR1 is KGHSH and CDR2 is LQKENI. The DNA for the CDR3 is TGTGCCAGCTCAACCGGGACAGGGGGCAATCAGCCCCAGCATTTT. Protein product: CASSTGTGGNQPQHF. Together with reference TRBV18 and TRBJ1-5, the CDR3 gives the full variable domain: NAGVMQNPRHLVRRRGQEARLRCSPMKGHSHVYWYRQLPEEGLKFMVYLQKENIIDESGMPKERFSAEFPKEGPSILRIQQVVRGDSAAYFCASSTGTGGNQPQHFGDGTRLSIL.

The chain joins TRBV6-1 to TRBJ1-4, with TRBD1 identical over 8 bases. Germline V gene lookup returns CDR1 MNHNS and CDR2 SASEGT. V lost 6 bases, J lost 8 bases, and 8 bases stayed unmatched. This CDR3 contains 14 residues. The CDR3, as DNA: TGTGCCAGCAGGAACGGACAGGGCTGGGAAAAACTGTTTTTT. It is translated as CASRNGQGWEKLFF.

The table lists this clone with a count of one. The V call is TRBV7-9, the J call TRBJ2-3, with D perhaps given as TRBD1 or TRBD2 (5 bases each). Between the trimmed V and J ends, which lost 5 bases and 3 bases, there was a span of 12 bases. The CDR3 totals 14 residues. CDR1 and CDR2 (germline): SEHNR, FQNEAQ (reference sequence). The CDR3 protein is CASSLGWGTDTQYF. The CDR3 DNA reads as TGTGCCAGCAGCCTAGGGTGGGGGACAGATACGCAGTATTTT.

This chain uses TRBV28 with TRBJ2-7; D remains unclear. Trimming pared 3 bases from V and 10 bases from J, leaving 10 bases between. Germline V CDR1 and CDR2: MDHEN, SYDVKM. The length of the CDR3 is 11 residues. The CDR3 sequence: CASSFSDVQYF. For the CDR3, the DNA is TGTGCCAGCAGTTTTTCGGACGTACAGTACTTC.

The gene calls are TRBV29-1 and TRBJ1-1, with TRBD1 as a possible D gene (6 bases). The CDR3 covers 12 residues. Trimming stripped 4 bases from V and 3 bases from J, with 9 bases between. Germline values: CDR1 SQVTM, CDR2 ANQGSEA. CDR3 coding DNA: TGCAGCGTTGGTAGGGGGGACACTGAAGCTTTCTTT. Translated, it gives CSVGRGDTEAFF.

This rearrangement joins TRBV7-9 to TRBJ1-1; 9 nucleotides match TRBD1. The CDR3 totals 15 residues. CDR1 and CDR2 from the germline V gene are SEHNR and FQNEAQ (reference sequence). Unmatched junction bases numbered 6, after V lost 3 bases and J lost 4 bases. As DNA, the CDR3 is TGTGCCAGCAGCTTTGGGACAGGGCTGGGCACTGAAGCTTTCTTT. It specifies CASSFGTGLGTEAFF.

The rearrangement uses TRBV11-2 and TRBJ1-1; 7 bases match TRBD1. The junction had 6 bases not matched to a gene; V was cut back by 7 bases and J by 1 base. This CDR3 contains 14 residues. The germline V gene has CDR1 SGHAT and CDR2 FQNNGV. The chain's CDR3 is CASTQGQSNTEAFF. The CDR3 nucleotides read TGTGCCAGCACACAGGGACAGTCGAACACTGAAGCTTTCTTT.

This clone was observed once. The genes are TRBV6-5 and TRBJ1-5; unclear D gene. This CDR3 is 13 amino acids long. Trimming pared 6 bases from V and 4 bases from J, leaving 10 bases between. Germline V lookup: CDR1 MNHEY, CDR2 SVGAGI. As DNA, the CDR3 is TGTGCCAGCAGAGGGCTCCGGAATCAGCCCCAGCATTTT. It encodes CASRGLRNQPQHF.

The V gene is TRBV19, the J gene TRBJ1-5; D is unresolved. Trimming cost V 2 bases and J 7 bases, with 12 bases left between them. This CDR3 is built from 14 residues. Per the germline V gene, CDR1 is LNHDA and CDR2 is SQIVND (reference sequence). The CDR3 DNA reads TGTGCCAGTAGTATAACGGCAGGTGGGCAGCCCCAGCATTTT. Translating gives CASSITAGGQPQHF.

Of note for this clone: A read error may account for a junction end that differs from germline. The chain combines TRBV4-1 with TRBJ1-5, with D possibly TRBD1 on 5 matching bases. Germline V CDR1 and CDR2: MGHRA, YSYEKL. This CDR3 contains 14 residues. Here the CDR3 DNA reads TGCGCCAGCAGCGAAGAAGGGGCAATCCAGCCCCAGCATTTT. Amino acids: CASSEEGAIQPQHF.

On this clone itself: The CDR3 end shows no conserved phenylalanine or tryptophan, and so a read error is likely. The CDR3 loop is CASSFSTNTEAFL. In DNA, the CDR3 is TGTGCCAGCAGCTTTAGCACGAACACTGAAGCTTTCCTT. This chain joins TRBV11-2 and TRBJ1-1, with D hard to call. The germline CDR1 and CDR2 sequences are SGHAT and FQNNGV. The CDR3 has 13 amino acids. V was trimmed by 3 bases and J by 1 base, leaving 6 bases between them.

J is TRBJ1-2 and V is TRBV6-1; D is unclear. From germline, CDR1 is MNHNS and CDR2 SASEGT. Trimming pared 7 bases from V and 0 bases from J, leaving 9 bases between. The CDR3 covers 13 residues. The CDR3 region is CASIPSANYGYTF. CDR3 DNA: TGTGCCAGCATCCCATCGGCTAACTATGGCTACACCTTC.

This chain links TRBV7-8 with TRBJ2-5; TRBD2 aligns across 8 bases. The CDR3 runs 13 residues. V lost 3 bases, J lost 5 bases, and 2 bases stayed unmatched. CDR1 and CDR2 (germline): SGHVS, FQNEAQ. The CDR3 coding sequence is TGTGCCAGCAGCTTCGGACTAGCCGAGACCCAGTACTTC. Translating it yields CASSFGLAETQYF. The entire variable domain, with the rest obtained from reference TRBV7-8 and TRBJ2-5, is as follows: GAGVSQSPRYKVAKRGQDVALRCDPISGHVSLFWYQQALGQGPEFLTYFQNEAQLDKSGLPSDRFFAERPEGSVSTLKIQRTQQEDSAVYLCASSFGLAETQYFGPGTRLLVL.

This clone was found once. The chain carries TRBV7-3 and TRBJ2-7; TRBD1 agrees at 10 bases. Germline assignment: CDR1 SGHTA and CDR2 FQGTGA. The junction had 7 bases not matched to a gene; V was cut back by 6 bases and J by 2 bases. There are 15 residues in the CDR3. The CDR3 sequence is CASSISGTGAYEQYF. The CDR3 nucleotides are TGTGCCAGCAGTATTTCCGGGACAGGGGCCTACGAGCAGTACTTC.

This rearrangement joins TRBV5-5 to TRBJ1-5, with D unresolved. CDR1 and CDR2 (germline): SGHKS, YYEKEE (reference sequence). V was pared by 0 bases and J by 0 bases, with 7 bases between. The CDR3 runs to 15 residues. In nucleotides, the CDR3 is TGTGCCAGCAGCTTGGGACTAACTAGCAATCAGCCCCAGCATTTT. Translation gives CASSLGLTSNQPQHF. The full variable domain, completed using reference TRBV5-5 and TRBJ1-5, is DAGVTQSPTHLIKTRGQQVTLRCSPISGHKSVSWYQQVLGQGPQFIFQYYEKEERGRGNFPDRFSARQFPNYSSELNVNALLLGDSALYLCASSLGLTSNQPQHFGDGTRLSIL.

The CDR3 is CASSARLAGITDTQYF. For the CDR3, the DNA is TGTGCCAGCAGCGCCAGACTAGCGGGGATCACAGATACGCAGTATTTT. The chain has TRBV9 and TRBJ2-3; TRBD2 agrees at 11 bases. The CDR3 consists of 16 residues. CDR1 is SGDLS, CDR2 YYNGEE, per germline. Trimming removed 3 bases from V and 2 bases from J; junction bases left unmatched: 5.